The T cell receptor (beta chain) described here comes from a study of blood T cell repertoires in COVID-19. Study background: Collection of acute and convalescent COVID-19 samples took place in the United States, Italy and Spain. T cells, B-cell-depleted T cells, or PBMCs provided the cDNA or gDNA that served as material.

This clone has only one observation. Methods used by the authors: Reference gene primer amplification in the assay estimated nucleated cell counts. Some clones are missing from TCRdb's copy, which holds only in-frame ones; the method was immunoSEQ multiplex PCR. From that table come the V and J calls and clone size; the DNA was used to work out D and trimming. The sample holds roughly 53,000 clones, about 77% seen once. V lost 6 bases to trimming and J lost 8 bases, with 13 bases between them. Germline lookup yields CDR1 SQVTM and CDR2 ANQGSEA. There are 11 residues in the CDR3. The sequence derives from a man between 65 and 85 years old with active or convalescent COVID-19. This chain joins TRBV29-1 and TRBJ1-1, with TRBD1 as a possible D gene (5 bases). Sample: peripheral blood. CDR3 coding DNA: TGCAGCGTCCCGTCAAACAGGGAAGCTTTCTTT. The encoded protein is CSVPSNREAFF. Full variable domain (rest looked up from reference TRBV29-1 and TRBJ1-1): SAVISQKPSRDICQRGTSLTIQCQVDSQVTMMFWYRQQPGQSLTLIATANQGSEATYESGFVIDKFPISRPNLTFSTLTVSNMSPEDSSIYLCSVPSNREAFFGQGTRLTVV.